The 24 T cell receptor beta chains below all came from one sample that was sequenced in a study of OX40 agonist ivuxolimab in advanced cancers. Only in-frame clones appear in the TCRdb table, and some are missing; sequencing was by immunoSEQ multiplex PCR. Here the sample spans 65,000 to 100,000 clones, about 86% being singletons. The sample was CD4+ or CD8+ T cells sorted from blood, taken in a trial of the OX40 agonist ivuxolimab. The origin of the receptors is an adult with an advanced solid tumor such as melanoma, head and neck, liver or kidney cancer.

The chain employs TRBV14 and TRBJ2-7, with a possible D match to TRBD2 (5 bases). V was shortened by 3 bases and J by 3 bases, with 18 bases between the two germline ends. The CDR3 covers 16 residues. Germline CDR1 is SGHDN and CDR2 is FVKESK. CDR3 in amino acids: CASSHLELGMDYEQYF. The CDR3, as DNA: TGTGCCAGCAGCCACTTAGAACTAGGAATGGACTACGAGCAGTACTTC.

The rearrangement uses TRBV7-2 and TRBJ2-3; TRBD2 might be the D (7 bases). Germline assignment: CDR1 SGHTA and CDR2 FQGNSA. The CDR3 is 16 amino acids. Trimming cost V 3 bases and J 1 base, with 14 bases left between them. DNA for the CDR3: TGTGCCAGCAGCTTGTTTTTGGGGGGGCGCACAGATACGCAGTATTTT. Encoded protein: CASSLFLGGRTDTQYF.

V and J are TRBV9 and TRBJ2-7; 9 nucleotides line up with TRBD2. The CDR3 consists of 15 residues. Germline V gene lookup returns CDR1 SGDLS and CDR2 YYNGEE. With 5 bases clipped from V and 1 base from J, the junction kept 7 bases outside the gene matches. CDR3 nucleotide sequence: TGTGCCAGCAGTGCCCTGGGACTAGCATCCTACGAGCAGTACTTC. Translated, it gives CASSALGLASYEQYF.

In nucleotides, the CDR3 is TGCGCCACCAAGAGACTAGCGGGGCAGACCTCCTACAATGAGCAGTTCTTC. Translated: CATKRLAGQTSYNEQFF. The chain has TRBV10-2 and TRBJ2-1; TRBD2 matches 11 bases. The CDR3 sequence is 17 residues long. Germline-derived CDR1 and CDR2 are WSHSY and SAAADI. With V trimmed by 10 bases and J by 0 bases, 11 bases remained unmatched.

The chain links TRBV6-6 to TRBJ1-6; unclear D gene. Germline CDR1 reads MNHNY; CDR2 reads SVGAGI (reference sequence). The CDR3 is 15 residues long. Trimming left V 4 bases short and J 15 bases short, with 22 bases between. The CDR3 here is CASSSPPQQQRDLHF. As DNA, the CDR3 is TGTGCCAGCAGTTCACCACCCCAACAACAGAGAGACCTCCACTTT.

The chain combines TRBV7-6 with TRBJ2-5, with 8 bases matching TRBD1. The CDR3 is made up of 14 amino acids. Trimming took 6 bases from V and 4 from J; bases not matched to a gene: 7. The germline gives CDR1 SGHVS, CDR2 FNYEAQ. CDR3 sequence (DNA): TGTGCCAGCAGTTCGGACAGGGCTCTAGAGACCCAGTACTTC. Translating gives CASSSDRALETQYF.

The V and J genes are TRBV5-6 and TRBJ2-5, with 7 bases lining up with TRBD1. The J call may be faulty, since TRBJ2-7 better matches the DNA end. Germline V gene data show CDR1 as SGHDT and CDR2 as YYEEEE. CDR3 size: 13 residues. The CDR3 sequence: CASRDAGGREQYF. CDR3 sequence (DNA): TGTGCCAGCAGGGATGCAGGGGGACGCGAGCAGTACTTC.

This chain connects TRBV4-3 to TRBJ2-2, with 13 bases matching TRBD2. V dropped 0 bases and J dropped 7; count of bases not matched to a gene: 5. Germline V lookup: CDR1 LGHNA, CDR2 YSLEER. The CDR3 sequence is 17 residues long. The CDR3 sequence: CASSQDTSGRAGGELFF. The CDR3 coding sequence is TGCGCCAGCAGCCAAGATACTAGCGGGAGGGCCGGCGGGGAGCTGTTTTTT.

This clone was seen more than once but under ten times. This rearrangement joins TRBV27 to TRBJ2-7, with a possible D match to TRBD2 (5 bases). Germline lookup yields CDR1 MNHEY and CDR2 SMNVEV (reference sequence). The CDR3 covers 18 residues. V was cut by 1 base and J by 2 bases, with 21 bases left in between. CDR3 protein: CASSLWSKANGVPYEQYF. The CDR3 DNA follows: TGTGCCAGCAGTTTATGGTCGAAGGCTAACGGGGTCCCCTACGAGCAGTACTTC.

The V call is TRBV6-1, the J call TRBJ1-1; D perhaps matches TRBD1 (5 bases). The CDR3 loop spans 16 amino acids. Trimming removed 0 bases at V and 4 bases at J, with 15 bases between. Germline assignment: CDR1 MNHNS and CDR2 SASEGT. DNA of the CDR3: TGTGCCAGCAGTGAAGCCCCCAGGGACCGGGGCACTGAAGCTTTCTTT. As protein: CASSEAPRDRGTEAFF.

V and J are TRBV5-1 and TRBJ1-2, with 7 bases that match TRBD1. The trim removed 0 bases at V and 8 bases at J, leaving 7 bases unmatched. The CDR3 consists of 14 residues. Germline CDR1 SGHRS, CDR2 YFSETQ. CDR3 sequence: CASSLAANRGGYTF. CDR3 DNA: TGCGCCAGCAGCTTGGCGGCGAACAGGGGCGGCTACACCTTC.

The J gene is TRBJ1-1, the V gene TRBV29-1; D remains unclear. The CDR3 sequence is 12 residues long. Trimming left V 6 bases short and J 0 bases short, with 8 bases between. Germline loops: CDR1 SQVTM, CDR2 ANQGSEA. This chain's CDR3 is CSVVTLNTEAFF. Written as DNA, the CDR3 is TGCAGCGTAGTCACCTTGAACACTGAAGCTTTCTTT.

This chain joins TRBV19 and TRBJ2-3; D might be TRBD1 (6 bases). The CDR3 spans 16 residues. Per the germline V gene, CDR1 is LNHDA and CDR2 is SQIVND (reference sequence). Between the trimmed V and J ends, which lost 5 bases and 5 bases, there was a span of 20 bases. Here the CDR3 DNA reads TGTGCCAGTAGTCCTCGACCGTCGAGACAGGTAGATACGCAGTATTTT. It specifies CASSPRPSRQVDTQYF.

This clone showed up just a few times. V usage is TRBV27 and J usage is TRBJ1-2; D unclear. The CDR3 extends over 12 amino acids. The V gene lost 2 bases and the J gene lost 6 bases, with 7 bases spanning the gap. Germline CDR1 is MNHEY and CDR2 is SMNVEV (reference sequence). DNA for the CDR3: TGTGCCAGCAGTTTAAGGGAGGATGGCTACACCTTC. Translating gives CASSLREDGYTF.

The rearrangement uses TRBV2 and TRBJ2-6; D ambiguous. The CDR3 runs to 12 residues. From germline, CDR1 is SNHLY and CDR2 FYNNEI. V lost 9 bases to trimming and J lost 2 bases, with 5 bases between them. The CDR3 here is CASGAGANVLTF. DNA for the CDR3: TGTGCCAGTGGAGCTGGGGCCAACGTCCTGACTTTC. The full variable domain, rest sourced from reference TRBV2 and TRBJ2-6, is EPEVTQTPSHQVTQMGQEVILRCVPISNHLYFYWYRQILGQKVEFLVSFYNNEISEKSEIFDDQFSVERPDGSNFTLKIRSTKLEDSAMYFCASGAGANVLTFGAGSRLTVL.

This rearrangement joins TRBV19 to TRBJ1-1; D unclear. The germline V gene has CDR1 LNHDA and CDR2 SQIVND (reference sequence). The CDR3 is made up of 12 amino acids. V shed 8 bases and J shed 0 bases, with 7 bases lying between them. In DNA, the CDR3 is TGTGCCAGTCGGAGTATGAACACTGAAGCTTTCTTT. This gives the protein CASRSMNTEAFF.

This clone was detected a few times. V usage is TRBV18 and J usage is TRBJ2-7, with 7 bases aligning to TRBD1. Germline V gene sequence: CDR1 KGHSH, CDR2 LQKENI. The V gene end was trimmed by 6 bases and the J gene end by 3 bases; junction bases not matched to a gene: 8. The CDR3 spans 14 residues. CDR3 DNA: TGTGCCAGCTCCCCCGACAGGGTACTCTACGAGCAGTACTTC. Protein product: CASSPDRVLYEQYF.

The CDR3: CAISELHEQYF. The CDR3 nucleotides read TGTGCCATCAGTGAGCTCCACGAGCAGTACTTC. The rearrangement links TRBV10-3 to TRBJ2-7, with D unclear. V shed 2 bases and J shed 5 bases, with 4 bases lying between them. The CDR3 has 11 amino acids. Germline V gene data show CDR1 as ENHRY and CDR2 as SYGVKD.

By sample share, this clone is medium-sized (0.01 to 0.1%). The V gene is TRBV28, the J gene TRBJ1-3; D remains unclear. This CDR3 comprises 16 residues. With 6 bases removed from V and 0 bases from J, the gap between germline ends came to 15 bases. Per the germline V gene, CDR1 is MDHEN and CDR2 is SYDVKM. DNA of the CDR3: TGTGCCAGCAGCGCCCAGTGGCAGAGCTCTGGAAACACCATATATTTT. Its translation is CASSAQWQSSGNTIYF.

There are a few counts of this clone. This sequence joins TRBV28 and TRBJ1-5; D possibly corresponds to TRBD1 (6 bases). The CDR3 covers 15 residues. Germline CDR1 is MDHEN and CDR2 is SYDVKM. V lost 5 bases and J lost 2, with 13 bases in between. The CDR3 reads CASSDLTGGNQPQHF. For the CDR3, the DNA is TGTGCCAGCAGTGATCTGACAGGCGGCAATCAGCCCCAGCATTTT. The complete variable domain, with remaining parts taken from reference TRBV28 and TRBJ1-5, reads DVKVTQSSRYLVKRTGEKVFLECVQDMDHENMFWYRQDPGLGLRLIYFSYDVKMKEKGDIPEGYSVSREKKERFSLILESASTNQTSMYLCASSDLTGGNQPQHFGDGTRLSIL.

In this sample, this clone turned up a few times. J is TRBJ1-5 and V is TRBV28, with 8 nucleotides matching TRBD1. The germline gives CDR1 MDHEN, CDR2 SYDVKM. V dropped 6 bases and J dropped 3; count of bases not matched to a gene: 4. This CDR3 comprises 14 residues. This chain's CDR3 is CASRTGATNQPQHF. CDR3 sequence (DNA): TGTGCCAGCAGGACAGGGGCTACCAATCAGCCCCAGCATTTT.

The V call is TRBV7-9, the J call TRBJ2-5; D is possibly TRBD2 (5 bases). Germline V gene lookup returns CDR1 SEHNR and CDR2 FQNEAQ (reference sequence). CDR3 length: 16 residues. The ends were cut back, 2 bases at V and 5 bases at J, with 18 bases in the middle. The CDR3 nucleotides are TGTGCCAGCAGCTTAAGTCCGGGCCTCGGGAAGGAGACCCAGTACTTC. Translated: CASSLSPGLGKETQYF.

This clone came up once. This chain links TRBV7-9 with TRBJ2-5; 9 nucleotides align to TRBD1. Germline-derived CDR1 and CDR2 are SEHNR and FQNEAQ (reference sequence). The CDR3 extends over 14 amino acids. The V and J ends lost 1 base and 3 bases, in that order; junction bases with no gene match: 0. CDR3 sequence reads: CASSLGTGEETQYF. The DNA for the CDR3 is TGTGCCAGCAGCTTAGGGACAGGGGAAGAGACCCAGTACTTC.

V is TRBV5-5 and J is TRBJ2-5, with 7 bases identical to TRBD1. The ends lost 0 bases at V and 4 bases at J; junction bases unmatched: 6. Germline V gene lookup returns CDR1 SGHKS and CDR2 YYEKEE (reference sequence). This CDR3 has 15 residues. The CDR3 bases are TGTGCCAGCAGCTTGGGACAGGGTAGGAGAGAGACCCAGTACTTC. Its protein product is CASSLGQGRRETQYF.